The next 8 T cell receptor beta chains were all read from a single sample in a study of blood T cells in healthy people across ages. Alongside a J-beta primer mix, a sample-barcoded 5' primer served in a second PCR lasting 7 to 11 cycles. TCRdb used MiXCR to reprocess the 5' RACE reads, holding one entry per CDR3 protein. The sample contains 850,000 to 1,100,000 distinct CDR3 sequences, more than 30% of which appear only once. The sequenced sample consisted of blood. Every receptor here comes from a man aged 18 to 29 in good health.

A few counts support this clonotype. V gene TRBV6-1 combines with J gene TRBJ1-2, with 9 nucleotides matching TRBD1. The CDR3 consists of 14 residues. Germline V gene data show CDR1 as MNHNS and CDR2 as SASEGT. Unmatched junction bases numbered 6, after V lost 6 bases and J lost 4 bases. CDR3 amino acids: CASRPGTGPYGYTF. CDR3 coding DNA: TGTGCCAGCAGACCCGGGACAGGGCCCTATGGCTACACCTTC.

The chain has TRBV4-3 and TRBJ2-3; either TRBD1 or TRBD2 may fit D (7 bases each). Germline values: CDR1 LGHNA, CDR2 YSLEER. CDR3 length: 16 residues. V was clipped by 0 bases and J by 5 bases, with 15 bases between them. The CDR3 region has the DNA TGCGCCAGCAGCCAAGATGGGAGGGGGCGGGTAGATACGCAGTATTTT. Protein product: CASSQDGRGRVDTQYF.

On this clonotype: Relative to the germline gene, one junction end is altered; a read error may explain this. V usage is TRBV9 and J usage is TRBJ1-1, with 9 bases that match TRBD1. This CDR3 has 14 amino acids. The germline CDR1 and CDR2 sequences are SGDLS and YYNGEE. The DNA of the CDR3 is TGTGTCAGCAGCCCGACAGGGGGTAGCCCTGAAGCTTTCTTT. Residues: CVSSPTGGSPEAFF.

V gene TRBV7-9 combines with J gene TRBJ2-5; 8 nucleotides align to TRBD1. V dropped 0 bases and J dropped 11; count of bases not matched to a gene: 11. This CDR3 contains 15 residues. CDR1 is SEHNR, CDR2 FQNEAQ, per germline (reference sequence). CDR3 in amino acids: CASSLAGTGNNEQYF. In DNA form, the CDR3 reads TGTGCCAGCAGCTTAGCGGGGACAGGTAACAATGAGCAGTACTTC.

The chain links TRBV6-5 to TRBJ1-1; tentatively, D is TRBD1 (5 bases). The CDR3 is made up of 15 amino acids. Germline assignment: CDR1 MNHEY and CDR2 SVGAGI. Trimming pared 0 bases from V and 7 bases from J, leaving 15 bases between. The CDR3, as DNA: TGTGCCAGCAGTTACTCGGGAACGGGGCGAGATGAAGCTTTCTTT. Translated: CASSYSGTGRDEAFF.

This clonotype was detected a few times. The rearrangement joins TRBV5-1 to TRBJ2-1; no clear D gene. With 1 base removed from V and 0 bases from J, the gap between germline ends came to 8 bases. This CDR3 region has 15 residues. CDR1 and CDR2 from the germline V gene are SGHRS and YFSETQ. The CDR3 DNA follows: TGCGCCAGCAGCTTGAAGTCAGACTCCTACAATGAGCAGTTCTTC. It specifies CASSLKSDSYNEQFF. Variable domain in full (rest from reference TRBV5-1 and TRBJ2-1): KAGVTQTPRYLIKTRGQQVTLSCSPISGHRSVSWYQQTPGQGLQFLFEYFSETQRNKGNFPGRFSGRQFSNSRSEMNVSTLELGDSALYLCASSLKSDSYNEQFFGPGTRLTVL.

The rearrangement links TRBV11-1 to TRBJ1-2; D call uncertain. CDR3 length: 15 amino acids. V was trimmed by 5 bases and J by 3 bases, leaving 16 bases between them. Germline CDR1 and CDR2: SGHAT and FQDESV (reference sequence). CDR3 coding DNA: TGTGCCAGCAGCGCCGGACCGGGGAGTGACTATGGCTACACCTTC. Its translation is CASSAGPGSDYGYTF.

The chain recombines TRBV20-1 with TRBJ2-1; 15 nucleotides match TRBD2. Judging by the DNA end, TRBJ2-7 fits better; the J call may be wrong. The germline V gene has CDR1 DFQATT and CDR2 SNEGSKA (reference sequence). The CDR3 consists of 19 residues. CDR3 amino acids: CSATRLGTSGGLTYNEQYF. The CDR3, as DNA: TGCAGTGCTACCAGACTGGGGACTAGCGGGGGGCTCACATACAATGAGCAGTACTTC.